These 26 T cell receptor beta chains were sequenced from one sample in a study of graft-versus-host responses after intestinal transplantation. Their recognized antigens are unknown. The protocol was immunoSEQ multiplex PCR, while the TCRdb copy is restricted to in-frame clones and leaves out a portion. The profile covers over 65,000 clones, with 80% to 95% appearing a single time and 7.6% taken by the ten largest. The sequences come from unstimulated CD8+ T cells sorted from spleen or lymph node cells, collected before transplant. Receptor source: a human donor who was the organ donor for an intestinal transplant.

The rearrangement uses TRBV6-6 and TRBJ2-7; D gene unclear. The CDR3 totals 16 residues. Trimming pared 4 bases from V and 3 bases from J, leaving 19 bases between. The germline gives CDR1 MNHNY, CDR2 SVGAGI (reference sequence). The CDR3 reads CASSLALTRIIYEQYF. The CDR3, as DNA: TGTGCCAGCAGTTTAGCCTTAACCCGGATCATCTACGAGCAGTACTTC.

This clone was seen a few times. This rearrangement joins TRBV2 to TRBJ1-3; possible D gene TRBD1, 5 bases. Trimming took off 4 bases at V and 8 bases at J, with 15 bases between the two ends. In germline, CDR1 is SNHLY, CDR2 FYNNEI. CDR3 length equals 14 residues. DNA for the CDR3: TGTGCCAGCAGTGCGGCCGGGCAGGGAGACACCATATATTTT. Translation: CASSAAGQGDTIYF. Complete variable domain (other parts from reference TRBV2 and TRBJ1-3): EPEVTQTPSHQVTQMGQEVILRCVPISNHLYFYWYRQILGQKVEFLVSFYNNEISEKSEIFDDQFSVERPDGSNFTLKIRSTKLEDSAMYFCASSAAGQGDTIYFGEGSWLTVV.

J is TRBJ2-1 and V is TRBV2; unclear D gene. CDR3 length: 11 residues. Germline CDR1 is SNHLY and CDR2 is FYNNEI. V shed 4 bases and J shed 10 bases, with 8 bases lying between them. The CDR3 loop reads CASSGLKEQFF. The DNA of the CDR3 is TGTGCCAGCAGTGGCTTGAAGGAGCAGTTCTTC.

The count of this clone is one. This chain uses TRBV10-3 with TRBJ2-1, with 8 nucleotides matching TRBD1. After removal of 6 bases from V and 6 bases from J, the junction contained 13 bases not matched to a gene. The CDR3 covers 16 residues. Germline lookup yields CDR1 ENHRY and CDR2 SYGVKD. CDR3 in DNA: TGTGCCATCAGGGAAAACAGGGGGTTACCGAGCAATGAGCAGTTCTTC. Its protein is CAIRENRGLPSNEQFF.

The chain joins TRBV27 to TRBJ1-1, with D perhaps matching TRBD1 (5 bases). Germline CDR1 reads MNHEY; CDR2 reads SMNVEV (reference sequence). With 4 bases removed from V and 6 bases from J, the gap between germline ends came to 15 bases. This CDR3 comprises 14 residues. CDR3: CASSSSEGAPEAFF. In nucleotides, the CDR3 is TGTGCCAGCAGTTCCTCCGAAGGGGCCCCTGAAGCTTTCTTT.

V is TRBV5-6 and J is TRBJ1-2; D not resolved. This CDR3 region has 14 residues. V lost 0 bases to trimming and J lost 8 bases, with 14 bases between them. Germline V lookup: CDR1 SGHDT, CDR2 YYEEEE. CDR3 sequence (DNA): TGTGCCAGCAGCTTGGTGGCTCTCGGTCGGGGCTACACCTTC. Translating gives CASSLVALGRGYTF.

This chain connects TRBV29-1 to TRBJ2-2; tentatively, D is TRBD2 (5 bases). CDR3 size: 12 residues. The ends were cut back, 1 base at V and 6 bases at J, with 6 bases in the middle. Germline lookup yields CDR1 SQVTM and CDR2 ANQGSEA. The CDR3 is CSVEGGSGELFF. The CDR3 coding sequence is TGCAGCGTTGAAGGCGGGTCCGGGGAGCTGTTTTTT.

This sequence joins TRBV27 and TRBJ2-5; D possibly corresponds to TRBD1 (5 bases). The CDR3 has 15 residues. Trimming cost V 4 bases and J 0 bases, with 12 bases left between them. CDR1 is MNHEY and CDR2 is SMNVEV in the germline V gene (reference sequence). The CDR3 bases are TGTGCCAGCAGTTCAAAGCCAGGGTACCAAGAGACCCAGTACTTC. Protein: CASSSKPGYQETQYF.

This chain connects TRBV7-9 to TRBJ2-1, with unresolved D. This CDR3 is 14 amino acids long. Germline V gene data show CDR1 as SEHNR and CDR2 as FQNEAQ (reference sequence). The germline V and J ends were trimmed by 0 bases and 5 bases, with 8 bases remaining between them. The CDR3 DNA is TGTGCCAGCAGCTTAGCCTGGGCTGACAATGAGCAGTTCTTC. Its protein product is CASSLAWADNEQFF.

This clone was seen just once. The V call is TRBV16, the J call TRBJ2-7, with D possibly being TRBD2 (5 bases). This CDR3 is built from 16 residues. The V and J ends lost 0 bases and 0 bases respectively, with 12 bases between them. Per the germline V gene, CDR1 is KGHSY and CDR2 is FQNENV. The DNA of the CDR3 is TGTGCCAGCAGCCAATCGATCCCGGGGAGCTCCTACGAGCAGTACTTC. Residues: CASSQSIPGSSYEQYF. Full variable domain (remainder filled in from reference TRBV16 and TRBJ2-7): GEEVAQTPKHLVRGEGQKAKLYCAPIKGHSYVFWYQQVLKNEFKFLISFQNENVFDETGMPKERFSAKCLPNSPCSLEIQATKLEDSAVYFCASSQSIPGSSYEQYFGPGTRLTVT.

The V call is TRBV25-1, the J call TRBJ1-1; TRBD1 matches 12 bases. The CDR3 is 14 residues long. Germline CDR1 and CDR2: MGHDK and SYGVNS. V lost 3 bases to trimming and J lost 6 bases; unmatched junction nucleotides: 2. CDR3: CASSDRDRGPEAFF. CDR3 nucleotide sequence: TGTGCCAGCAGTGACCGGGACAGGGGGCCTGAAGCTTTCTTT.

The chain employs TRBV4-1 and TRBJ2-5, with D possibly being TRBD1 (5 bases). V was pared by 1 base and J by 5 bases, with 11 bases between. The CDR3 contains 14 residues. Per germline, CDR1 MGHRA and CDR2 YSYEKL. In nucleotides, the CDR3 is TGCGCCAGCAGCCAAGCCCAGGGCGGTGAGACCCAGTACTTC. Protein: CASSQAQGGETQYF.

The chain couples TRBV2 to TRBJ1-1; no clear D gene. The V and J ends lost 3 bases and 7 bases respectively, with 9 bases between them. Germline V gene data show CDR1 as SNHLY and CDR2 as FYNNEI. The CDR3 is made up of 12 amino acids. The CDR3 is CASSEVSLEAFF. CDR3 bases: TGTGCCAGCAGTGAGGTCTCTCTTGAAGCTTTCTTT.

As regards this clone: At one of its ends the junction is not consistent with the germline gene, which may arise from a read error. The rearrangement joins TRBV6-6 to TRBJ1-2; maybe TRBD1 (6 bases). The CDR3 runs to 13 residues. Germline V gives CDR1 MNHNY, CDR2 SVGAGI (reference sequence). CDR3 in DNA: TGTGCCAGCAGTTACTTAGGGTCAGGGGAGTACGCCTTC. This sequence encodes CASSYLGSGEYAF.

The rearrangement joins TRBV27 to TRBJ1-4; 10 bases match TRBD1. Germline V gives CDR1 MNHEY, CDR2 SMNVEV (reference sequence). The trim removed 5 bases at V and 11 bases at J, leaving 5 bases unmatched. This CDR3 has 13 residues. CDR3 in DNA: TGTGCCAGCAGTCCGGGACAGGGGTGGAAACTGTTTTTT. Protein sequence: CASSPGQGWKLFF.

As regards this clone: Other DNA sequences in the same sample also yield this CDR3. The chain is built from TRBV15 and TRBJ1-1; D is undetermined. In germline, CDR1 is LNHNV, CDR2 YYDKDF (reference sequence). Trimming took off 3 bases at V and 3 bases at J, with 20 bases between the two ends. The CDR3 has 17 amino acids. In DNA form, the CDR3 reads TGTGCCACCAGCAGTGCGCGCGGGGTCCTAACGCACACTGAAGCTTTCTTT. Protein product: CATSSARGVLTHTEAFF.

This chain uses TRBV7-2 with TRBJ1-1; D is possibly TRBD1 (6 bases). There are 12 residues in the CDR3. V was trimmed by 1 base and J by 8 bases, leaving 8 bases between them. Per germline, CDR1 SGHTA and CDR2 FQGNSA. The chain's CDR3 is CASSLDGQEAFF. CDR3 nucleotides: TGTGCCAGCAGCTTAGATGGACAGGAAGCTTTCTTT.

The V and J genes are TRBV19 and TRBJ2-2, with unresolved D. This CDR3 has 14 residues. Trimming left V 4 bases short and J 4 bases short, with 10 bases between. In germline, CDR1 is LNHDA, CDR2 SQIVND (reference sequence). The CDR3 is CASSSGFATGELFF. In DNA, the CDR3 is TGTGCCAGTAGTAGCGGTTTTGCCACCGGGGAGCTGTTTTTT. Using reference TRBV19 and TRBJ2-2 for the parts outside the CDR3, the full variable domain is DGGITQSPKYLFRKEGQNVTLSCEQNLNHDAMYWYRQDPGQGLRLIYYSQIVNDFQKGDIAEGYSVSREKKESFPLTVTSAQKNPTAFYLCASSSGFATGELFFGEGSRLTVL.

The chain is built from TRBV5-5 and TRBJ1-2; 7 nucleotides agree with TRBD1. The CDR3 sequence is 15 residues long. V lost 0 bases, J lost 0 bases, and 2 bases stayed unmatched. CDR1 is SGHKS, CDR2 YYEKEE, per germline (reference sequence). This chain's CDR3 is CASSLVGGANYGYTF. In nucleotides, the CDR3 is TGTGCCAGCAGCTTGGTAGGGGGCGCTAACTATGGCTACACCTTC.

This clone appeared once. The V call is TRBV19, the J call TRBJ1-3; D is uncertain. Between the trimmed V and J ends, which lost 6 bases and 0 bases, there was a span of 6 bases. Germline V lookup: CDR1 LNHDA, CDR2 SQIVND (reference sequence). The CDR3 length is 13 residues. CDR3 coding DNA: TGTGCCAGTAGGGAAAACTCTGGAAACACCATATATTTT. Its protein is CASRENSGNTIYF.

This chain links TRBV11-2 with TRBJ2-7, with 7 bases aligning to TRBD1. Germline CDR1 SGHAT, CDR2 FQNNGV. V lost 4 bases to trimming and J lost 2 bases; unmatched junction nucleotides: 5. The CDR3 has 14 amino acids. Here the CDR3 reads CASSYYRGAYEQYF. Written as DNA, the CDR3 is TGTGCCAGCAGCTACTACAGGGGAGCCTACGAGCAGTACTTC.

The chain recombines TRBV15 with TRBJ2-1, with D possibly matching TRBD2 (5 bases). The V end was cut by 8 bases, the J end by 3 bases, with 20 bases between. Germline lookup yields CDR1 LNHNV and CDR2 YYDKDF (reference sequence). There are 16 residues in the CDR3. The DNA for the CDR3 is TGTGCCACCTTCCCGGGGTACACCGCATACTACAATGAGCAGTTCTTC. Translation gives CATFPGYTAYYNEQFF.

This clone appeared a few times. The chain couples TRBV7-9 to TRBJ1-4; D possibly corresponds to TRBD1 (5 bases). This CDR3 spans 16 amino acids. Trimming shortened V by 5 bases and J by 3 bases, and 16 bases separated the two germline ends. CDR1 is SEHNR, CDR2 FQNEAQ, per germline (reference sequence). The CDR3 here is CASSDSPTEPNEKLFF. The CDR3 DNA reads TGTGCCAGCAGCGATTCCCCGACAGAACCTAATGAAAAACTGTTTTTT.

The rearrangement joins TRBV5-5 to TRBJ2-6; D gene ambiguous. CDR1 SGHKS and CDR2 YYEKEE come from the germline V gene (reference sequence). This CDR3 has 16 amino acids. Trimming took 3 bases from V and 0 from J, leaving 10 bases between them. The CDR3 spells CASSSDGSSGANVLTF. CDR3 coding DNA: TGTGCCAGCAGCTCGGACGGTAGCTCTGGGGCCAACGTCCTGACTTTC.

This rearrangement joins TRBV28 to TRBJ2-5; a possible D gene is TRBD1 (6 bases). CDR1 MDHEN and CDR2 SYDVKM come from the germline V gene. The CDR3 totals 15 residues. Deletions cut 5 bases from V and 4 bases from J, with 17 bases between. CDR3: CASSPKQGMRETQYF. CDR3 DNA: TGTGCCAGCAGTCCCAAACAGGGTATGAGAGAGACCCAGTACTTC.

This chain links TRBV7-9 with TRBJ2-2; 13 bases fit TRBD2. CDR1 and CDR2 (germline): SEHNR, FQNEAQ (reference sequence). CDR3 length: 16 residues. J was trimmed by 6 bases and V by 6 bases; bases with no gene match: 7. The CDR3 region is CASRYGLAGESGELFF. CDR3 DNA sequence: TGTGCCAGCAGATACGGACTAGCGGGAGAATCCGGGGAGCTGTTTTTT.